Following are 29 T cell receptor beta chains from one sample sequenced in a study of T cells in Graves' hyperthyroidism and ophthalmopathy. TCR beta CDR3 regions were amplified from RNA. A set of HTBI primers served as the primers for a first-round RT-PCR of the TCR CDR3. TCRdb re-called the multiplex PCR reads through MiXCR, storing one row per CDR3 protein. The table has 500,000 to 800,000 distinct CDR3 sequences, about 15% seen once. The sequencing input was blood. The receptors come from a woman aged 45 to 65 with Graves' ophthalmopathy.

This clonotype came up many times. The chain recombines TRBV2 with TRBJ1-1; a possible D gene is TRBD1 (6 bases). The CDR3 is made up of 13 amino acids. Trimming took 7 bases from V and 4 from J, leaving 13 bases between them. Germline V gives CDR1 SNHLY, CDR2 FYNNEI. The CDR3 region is CASTTGPGTEAFF. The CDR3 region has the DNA TGTGCCAGCACCACAGGGCCGGGCACTGAAGCTTTCTTT.

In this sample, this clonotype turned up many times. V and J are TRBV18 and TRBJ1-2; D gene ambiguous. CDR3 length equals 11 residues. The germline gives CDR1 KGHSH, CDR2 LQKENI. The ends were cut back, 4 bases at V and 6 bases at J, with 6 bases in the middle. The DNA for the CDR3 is TGTGCCAGCTCACTAAAAGATGGCTACACCTTC. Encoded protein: CASSLKDGYTF.

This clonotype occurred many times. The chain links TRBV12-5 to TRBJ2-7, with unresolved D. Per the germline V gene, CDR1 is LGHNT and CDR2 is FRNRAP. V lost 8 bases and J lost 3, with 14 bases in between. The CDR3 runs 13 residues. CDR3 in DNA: TGTGCTAGTAGAGGTGGGCATCGCTACGAGCAGTACTTC. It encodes CASRGGHRYEQYF.

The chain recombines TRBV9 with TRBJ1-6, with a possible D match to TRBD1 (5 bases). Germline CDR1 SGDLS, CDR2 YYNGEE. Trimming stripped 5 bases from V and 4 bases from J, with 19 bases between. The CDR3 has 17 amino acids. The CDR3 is CASSQAPGPKYNSPLHF. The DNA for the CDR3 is TGTGCCAGCAGTCAAGCACCGGGACCGAAGTATAATTCACCCCTCCACTTT.

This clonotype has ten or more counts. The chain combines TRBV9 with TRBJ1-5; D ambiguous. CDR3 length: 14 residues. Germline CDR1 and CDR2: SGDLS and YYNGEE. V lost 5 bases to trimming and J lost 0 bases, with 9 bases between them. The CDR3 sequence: CASSAHASNQPQHF. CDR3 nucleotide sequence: TGTGCCAGCAGTGCACATGCTAGCAATCAGCCCCAGCATTTT.

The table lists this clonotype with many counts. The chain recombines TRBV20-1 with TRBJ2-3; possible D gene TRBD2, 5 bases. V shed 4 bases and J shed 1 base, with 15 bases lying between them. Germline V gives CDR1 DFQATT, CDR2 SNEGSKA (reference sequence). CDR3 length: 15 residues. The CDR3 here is CSAITRHGGTDTQYF. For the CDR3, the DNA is TGCAGTGCTATAACTAGACACGGGGGCACAGATACGCAGTATTTT.

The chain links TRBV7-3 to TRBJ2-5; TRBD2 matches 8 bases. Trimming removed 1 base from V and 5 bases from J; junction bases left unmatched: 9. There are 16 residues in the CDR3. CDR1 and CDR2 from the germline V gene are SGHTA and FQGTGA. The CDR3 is CASSLKSGRGYETQYF. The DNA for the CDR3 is TGTGCCAGCAGCTTAAAGAGCGGGAGAGGTTATGAGACCCAGTACTTC.

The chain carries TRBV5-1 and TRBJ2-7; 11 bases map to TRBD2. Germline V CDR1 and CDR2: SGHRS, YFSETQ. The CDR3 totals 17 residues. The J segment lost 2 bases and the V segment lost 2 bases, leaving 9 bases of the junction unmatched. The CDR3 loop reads CASSFHPGLAEAYEQYF. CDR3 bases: TGCGCCAGCAGCTTTCATCCGGGACTAGCGGAAGCCTACGAGCAGTACTTC.

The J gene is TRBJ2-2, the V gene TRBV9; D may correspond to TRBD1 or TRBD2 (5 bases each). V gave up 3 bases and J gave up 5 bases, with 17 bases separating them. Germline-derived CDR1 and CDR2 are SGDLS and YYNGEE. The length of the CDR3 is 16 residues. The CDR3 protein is CASSEHGTPGTGELFF. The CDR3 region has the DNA TGTGCCAGCAGCGAACACGGGACGCCGGGAACCGGGGAGCTGTTTTTT.

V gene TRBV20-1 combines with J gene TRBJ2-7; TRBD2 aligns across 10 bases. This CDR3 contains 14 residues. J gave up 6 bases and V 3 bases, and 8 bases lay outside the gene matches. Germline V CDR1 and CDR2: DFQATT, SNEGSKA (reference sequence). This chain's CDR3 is CSASPSGSSSEQYF. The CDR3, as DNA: TGCAGTGCTAGTCCTAGCGGGAGTTCTTCCGAGCAGTACTTC.

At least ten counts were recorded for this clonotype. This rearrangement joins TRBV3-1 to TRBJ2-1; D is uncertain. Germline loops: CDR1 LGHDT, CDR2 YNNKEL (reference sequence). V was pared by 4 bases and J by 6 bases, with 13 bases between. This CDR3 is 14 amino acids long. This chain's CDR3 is CASSLLDQINEQFF. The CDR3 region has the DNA TGTGCCAGCAGCCTATTAGACCAAATCAATGAGCAGTTCTTC.

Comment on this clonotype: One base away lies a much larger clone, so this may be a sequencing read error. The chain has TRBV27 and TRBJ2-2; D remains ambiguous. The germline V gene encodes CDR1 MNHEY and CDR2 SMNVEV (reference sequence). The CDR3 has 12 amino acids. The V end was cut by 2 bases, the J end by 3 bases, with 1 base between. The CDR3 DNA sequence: TGTGCCAGCAGTTTACACACCGGGGAGCTGTTTTTT. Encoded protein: CASSLHTGELFF.

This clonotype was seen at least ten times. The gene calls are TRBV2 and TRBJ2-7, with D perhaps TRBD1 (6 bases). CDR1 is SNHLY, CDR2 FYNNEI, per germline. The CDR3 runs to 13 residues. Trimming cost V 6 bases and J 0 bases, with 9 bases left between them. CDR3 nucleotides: TGTGCCAGCAGAATGGACAGCTCCTACGAGCAGTACTTC. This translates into CASRMDSSYEQYF.

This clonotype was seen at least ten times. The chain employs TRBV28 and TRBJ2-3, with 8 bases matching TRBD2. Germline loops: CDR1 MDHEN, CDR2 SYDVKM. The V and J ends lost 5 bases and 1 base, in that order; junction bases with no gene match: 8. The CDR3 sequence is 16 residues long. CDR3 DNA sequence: TGTGCCAGCAGTGGGAGCGGGAGTGTGGGCACAGATACGCAGTATTTT. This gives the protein CASSGSGSVGTDTQYF. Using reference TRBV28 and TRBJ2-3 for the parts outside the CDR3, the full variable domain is DVKVTQSSRYLVKRTGEKVFLECVQDMDHENMFWYRQDPGLGLRLIYFSYDVKMKEKGDIPEGYSVSREKKERFSLILESASTNQTSMYLCASSGSGSVGTDTQYFGPGTRLTVL.

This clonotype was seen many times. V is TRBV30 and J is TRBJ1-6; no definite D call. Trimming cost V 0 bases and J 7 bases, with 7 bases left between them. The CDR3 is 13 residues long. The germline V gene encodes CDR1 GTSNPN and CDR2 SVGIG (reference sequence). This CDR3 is CAWSVLENSPLHF. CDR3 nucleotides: TGTGCCTGGAGTGTATTGGAGAATTCACCCCTCCACTTT.

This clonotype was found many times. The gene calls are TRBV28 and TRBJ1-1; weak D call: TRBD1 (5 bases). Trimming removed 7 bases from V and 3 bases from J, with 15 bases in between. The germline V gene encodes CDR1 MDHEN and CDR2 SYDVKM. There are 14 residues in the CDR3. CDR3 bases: TGTGCCAGCACCGTCGCAGGGAGGTACACTGAAGCTTTCTTT. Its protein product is CASTVAGRYTEAFF.

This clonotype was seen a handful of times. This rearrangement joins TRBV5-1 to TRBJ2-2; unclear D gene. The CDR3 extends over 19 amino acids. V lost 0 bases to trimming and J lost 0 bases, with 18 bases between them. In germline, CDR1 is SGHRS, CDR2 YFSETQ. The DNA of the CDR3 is TGCGCCAGCAGCTTGGCCATACCAAGCGATCACGCGAACACCGGGGAGCTGTTTTTT. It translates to CASSLAIPSDHANTGELFF.

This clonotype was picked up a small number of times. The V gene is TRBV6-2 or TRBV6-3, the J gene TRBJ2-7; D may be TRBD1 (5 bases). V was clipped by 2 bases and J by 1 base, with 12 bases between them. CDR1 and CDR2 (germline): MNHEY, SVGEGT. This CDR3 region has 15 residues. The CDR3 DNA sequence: TGTGCCAGCAGTTACGGACAATCCTTTTCCTACGAGCAGTACTTC. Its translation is CASSYGQSFSYEQYF.

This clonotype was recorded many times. CDR3 residues: CASSLLAGGEDTQYF. The CDR3 bases are TGTGCCAGCAGTTTGTTGGCGGGAGGAGAGGATACGCAGTATTTT. The rearrangement uses TRBV28 and TRBJ2-3; 8 bases match TRBD2. This CDR3 is 15 amino acids long. The trim removed 3 bases at V and 6 bases at J, leaving 8 bases unmatched. Germline CDR1 reads MDHEN; CDR2 reads SYDVKM.

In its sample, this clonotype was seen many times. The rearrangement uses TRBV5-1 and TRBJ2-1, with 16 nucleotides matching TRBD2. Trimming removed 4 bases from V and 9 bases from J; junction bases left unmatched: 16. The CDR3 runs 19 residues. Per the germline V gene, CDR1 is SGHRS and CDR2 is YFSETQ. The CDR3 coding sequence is TGCGCCAGCAGCGTGGTACCGGGACTAGCGGGAGGGCTACATTCTGAGCAGTTCTTC. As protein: CASSVVPGLAGGLHSEQFF.

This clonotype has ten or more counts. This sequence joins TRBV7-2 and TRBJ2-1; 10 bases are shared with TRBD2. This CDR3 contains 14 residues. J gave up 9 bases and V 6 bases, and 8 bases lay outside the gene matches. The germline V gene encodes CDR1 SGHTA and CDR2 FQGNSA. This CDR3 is CASSPYSSGSEQFF. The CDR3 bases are TGTGCCAGCAGTCCTTATTCTAGCGGGAGTGAGCAGTTCTTC.

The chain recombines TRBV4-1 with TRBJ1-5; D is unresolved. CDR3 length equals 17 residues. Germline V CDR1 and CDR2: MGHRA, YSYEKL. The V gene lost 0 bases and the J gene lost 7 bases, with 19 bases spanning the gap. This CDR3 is CASSQEEVAAFRQPQHF. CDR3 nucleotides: TGCGCCAGCAGCCAAGAGGAAGTGGCAGCCTTTAGGCAGCCCCAGCATTTT.

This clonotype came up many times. The CDR3 DNA reads as TGCGCCAGCAGCTTTCACCCCCAGGGAGATACTGAAGCTTTCTTT. This gives the protein CASSFHPQGDTEAFF. The chain combines TRBV5-1 with TRBJ1-1; a possible D gene is TRBD1 (5 bases). The CDR3 extends over 15 amino acids. CDR1 is SGHRS, CDR2 YFSETQ, per germline. Trimming removed 2 bases at V and 5 bases at J, with 16 bases between.

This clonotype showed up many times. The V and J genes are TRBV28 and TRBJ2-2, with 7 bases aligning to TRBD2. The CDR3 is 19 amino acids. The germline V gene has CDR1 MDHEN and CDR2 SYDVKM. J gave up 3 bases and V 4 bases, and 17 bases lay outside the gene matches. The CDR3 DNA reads TGTGCCAGCAGTTCTGTTTCTTTTGGCGGGAGTACGGACACCGGGGAGCTGTTTTTT. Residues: CASSSVSFGGSTDTGELFF. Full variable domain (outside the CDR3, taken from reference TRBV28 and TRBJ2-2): DVKVTQSSRYLVKRTGEKVFLECVQDMDHENMFWYRQDPGLGLRLIYFSYDVKMKEKGDIPEGYSVSREKKERFSLILESASTNQTSMYLCASSSVSFGGSTDTGELFFGEGSRLTVL.

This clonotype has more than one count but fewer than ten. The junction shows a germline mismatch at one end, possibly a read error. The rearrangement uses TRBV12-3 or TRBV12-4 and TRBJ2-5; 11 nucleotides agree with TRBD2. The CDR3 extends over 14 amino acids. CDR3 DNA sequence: TGTGCCAGCAGTTTAGGCGGGGGACTAGCGGCCCGTCACTTC. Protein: CASSLGGGLAARHF.

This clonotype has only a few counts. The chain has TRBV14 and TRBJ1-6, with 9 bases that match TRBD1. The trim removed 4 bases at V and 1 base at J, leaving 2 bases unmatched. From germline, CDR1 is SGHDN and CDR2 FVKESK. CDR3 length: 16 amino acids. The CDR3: CASSRDRVSYNSPLHF. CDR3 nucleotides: TGTGCCAGCAGCCGGGACAGGGTTTCCTATAATTCACCCCTCCACTTT.

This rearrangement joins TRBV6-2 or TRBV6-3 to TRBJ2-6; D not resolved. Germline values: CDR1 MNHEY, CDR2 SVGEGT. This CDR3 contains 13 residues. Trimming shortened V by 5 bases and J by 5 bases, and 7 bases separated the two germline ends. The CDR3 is CASSANRANVLTF. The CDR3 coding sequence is TGTGCCAGCAGTGCCAATAGGGCCAACGTCCTGACTTTC.

CDR3 region: CSATLGLTDTQYF. CDR3 bases: TGCAGTGCTACCCTAGGGTTGACAGATACGCAGTATTTT. The V and J genes are TRBV20-1 and TRBJ2-3; no clear D gene. Trimming removed 4 bases at V and 3 bases at J, with 11 bases between. The CDR3 is made up of 13 amino acids. The germline gives CDR1 DFQATT, CDR2 SNEGSKA (reference sequence).

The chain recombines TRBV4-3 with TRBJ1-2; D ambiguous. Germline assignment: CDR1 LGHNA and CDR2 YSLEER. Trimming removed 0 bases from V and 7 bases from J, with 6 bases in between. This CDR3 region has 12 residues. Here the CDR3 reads CASSQDQSGYTF. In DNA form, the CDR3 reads TGCGCCAGCAGCCAAGATCAATCTGGCTACACCTTC.